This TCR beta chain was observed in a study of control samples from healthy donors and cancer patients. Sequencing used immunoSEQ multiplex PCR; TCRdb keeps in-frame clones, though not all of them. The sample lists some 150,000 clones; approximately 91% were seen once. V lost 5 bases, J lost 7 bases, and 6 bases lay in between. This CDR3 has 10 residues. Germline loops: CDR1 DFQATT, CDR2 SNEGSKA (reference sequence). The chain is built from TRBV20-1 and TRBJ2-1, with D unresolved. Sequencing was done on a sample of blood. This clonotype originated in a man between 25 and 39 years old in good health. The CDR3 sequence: CSALHNEQFF. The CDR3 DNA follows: TGCAGTGCTCTACATAATGAGCAGTTCTTC.